Listed below are T cell receptor beta chains from one sample, sequenced in a study of blood T cell repertoires in COVID-19. Profiled with immunoSEQ multiplex PCR; TCRdb holds only in-frame clones, not every one. Here the sample spans around 75,000 clones, roughly 90% being singletons. Sequenced input: peripheral blood. Every receptor here comes from a man in his fifties with acute or convalescent COVID-19. The CDR3 runs from the conserved cysteine through the conserved F or W. D genes are given only for firm matches. Not every row has a clone size; where given, it reads once, few, many or a size class.

V: TRBV29-1; J: TRBJ1-1; size: .; D: TRBD1; DNA: TGCAGCGTGGACAGGGACGCCACTGAAGCTTTCTTT; CDR3: CSVDRDATEAFF
V: TRBV6-1; J: TRBJ1-5; size: .; D: .; DNA: TGTGCCAGCAGTGAAGCGGCAGGGGGCAATCAGCCCCAGCATTTT; CDR3: CASSEAAGGNQPQHF
V: TRBV18; J: TRBJ1-4; size: .; D: TRBD1; DNA: TGTGCCAGCTCACCCTCGACAGGGGAGCAAAAACTGTTTTTT; CDR3: CASSPSTGEQKLFF
V: TRBV6-2/TRBV6-3; J: TRBJ2-3; size: once; D: TRBD1; DNA: TGTGCCAGCAGCCCCAGGGGGTGGGGCACAGATACGCAGTATTTT; CDR3: CASSPRGWGTDTQYF
V: TRBV7-2; J: TRBJ2-5; size: .; D: .; DNA: TGTGCCAGCAGCCTCACCGGGACACTTCAAGAGACCCAGTACTTC; CDR3: CASSLTGTLQETQYF
V: TRBV5-6; J: TRBJ1-3; size: .; D: TRBD1; DNA: TGTGCCAGCAGCTGGGACAGGTTGGGGCGGTCTGGAAACACCATATATTTT; CDR3: CASSWDRLGRSGNTIYF
V: TRBV30; J: TRBJ1-5; size: .; D: .; DNA: TGTGCCACCTCGAACGTGGGAGGGGGCAATCAGCCCCAGCATTTT; CDR3: CATSNVGGGNQPQHF
V: TRBV7-9; J: TRBJ2-7; size: .; D: .; DNA: TGTGCCAGCAGCCAAATAGGGTCGGGACTCGACTCCTACGAGCAGTACTTC; CDR3: CASSQIGSGLDSYEQYF
V: TRBV24-1; J: TRBJ2-1; size: .; D: .; DNA: TGTGCCACCAGTGATTTCCGGGTGGGCTCCTACAATGAGCAGTTCTTC; CDR3: CATSDFRVGSYNEQFF
V: TRBV3-1/TRBV3-2; J: TRBJ2-5; size: .; D: TRBD1; DNA: TGTGCCAGCAGCCAAGTAGGGGGCTCGGGTCAAGAGACCCAGTACTTC; CDR3: CASSQVGGSGQETQYF
V: TRBV14; J: TRBJ2-1; size: .; D: TRBD2; DNA: TGTGCCGGCAGCCTACGAGCGGGGGCCTCCTACAATGAGCAGTTCTTC; CDR3: CAGSLRAGASYNEQFF
V: TRBV10-2; J: TRBJ2-3; size: .; D: .; DNA: TGCGCCATCAAGGGTAGCGGACACACAGATACGCAGTATTTT; CDR3: CAIKGSGHTDTQYF
V: TRBV19; J: TRBJ2-7; size: .; D: TRBD2; DNA: TGTGCCAGTAGTATAGGAGCTAGCGGGGTTTACGAGCAGTACTTC; CDR3: CASSIGASGVYEQYF
V: TRBV6-6; J: TRBJ2-1; size: .; D: TRBD2; DNA: TGTGCCAGCAAAGAGGAGCGGGAGGGCCTCAATGAGCAGTTCTTC; CDR3: CASKEEREGLNEQFF
V: TRBV11-2; J: TRBJ2-7; size: .; D: TRBD1; DNA: TGTGCCAGCAGCGCAGGGACAGGGGGATCCGAGCAGTACTTC; CDR3: CASSAGTGGSEQYF
V: TRBV21-1; J: TRBJ2-2; size: .; D: .; DNA: TGTGCCAGCAGAACTCAGGGGTGGATGAACACCGGGGAGCTGTTTTTT; CDR3: CASRTQGWMNTGELFF
V: TRBV6-1; J: TRBJ2-2; size: .; D: .; DNA: TGTGCCAGCAGTGAAGCTACAGGTGGCACCGGGGAGCTGTTTTTT; CDR3: CASSEATGGTGELFF
V: TRBV29-1; J: TRBJ1-4; size: .; D: .; DNA: TGCAGCGTTGGAATAGGCCCAACCAGGGGAGAAAAACTGTTTTTT; CDR3: CSVGIGPTRGEKLFF
V: TRBV2; J: TRBJ2-5; size: .; D: .; DNA: TGTGCCAGCAGGTTGGACAGCCAAGAGACCCAGTACTTC; CDR3: CASRLDSQETQYF
V: TRBV11-2; J: TRBJ1-5; size: .; D: .; DNA: TGTGCCAGCAGCTTAGGCCCGGGTAGCAATCAGCCCCAGCATTTT; CDR3: CASSLGPGSNQPQHF
V: TRBV5-5; J: TRBJ2-1; size: .; D: .; DNA: TGTGCCAGCAGCTTCAACAATGAGCAGTTCTTC; CDR3: CASSFNNEQFF
V: TRBV18; J: TRBJ1-1; size: .; D: .; DNA: TGTGCCAGCTTGGACATGAACACTGAAGCTTTCTTT; CDR3: CASLDMNTEAFF
V: TRBV29-1; J: TRBJ1-5; size: .; D: .; DNA: TGCAGCGTCGCGGACAGCCTTAAACAGCCCCAGCATTTT; CDR3: CSVADSLKQPQHF
V: TRBV5-1; J: TRBJ2-7; size: .; D: TRBD1; DNA: TGCGCCAGCAGCTGGGGACAGGGTCGGGACGAGCAGTACTTC; CDR3: CASSWGQGRDEQYF
V: TRBV11-3; J: TRBJ1-5; size: .; D: TRBD1; DNA: TGTGCCAGCAGCCTCGGACAGGGAAGCAATCAGCCCCAGCATTTT; CDR3: CASSLGQGSNQPQHF
V: TRBV4-2; J: TRBJ2-2; size: .; D: TRBD1; DNA: TGTGCCAGCAGCCAAGATGGTGACAGGGGGCGGACCGGGGAGCTGTTTTTT; CDR3: CASSQDGDRGRTGELFF
V: TRBV9; J: TRBJ1-3; size: .; D: TRBD1; DNA: TGTGCCAGCAGCGTAGGACAGGGAAGAGACACCATATATTTT; CDR3: CASSVGQGRDTIYF
V: TRBV19; J: TRBJ1-6; size: .; D: .; DNA: TGTGCCAGTAGCCGCGAAGGGAGCTCCTATAATTCACCCCTCCACTTT; CDR3: CASSREGSSYNSPLHF
V: TRBV6-5; J: TRBJ1-3; size: .; D: .; DNA: TGTGCCAGCAGTTACGCAGGGGCTGGAAACACCATATATTTT; CDR3: CASSYAGAGNTIYF
V: TRBV27; J: TRBJ2-3; size: .; D: TRBD2; DNA: TGTGCCAGCAAGAGGACTAGCGTAACAGATACGCAGTATTTT; CDR3: CASKRTSVTDTQYF
V: TRBV4-3; J: TRBJ2-7; size: .; D: .; DNA: TGCGCCAGCAGCCAAGATTGGGGGCTGTCCTACGAGCAGTACTTC; CDR3: CASSQDWGLSYEQYF
V: TRBV6-5; J: TRBJ2-7; size: .; D: TRBD1; DNA: TGTGCCAGCAGACCGGACAGGGGGGGCAACGAGCAGTACTTC; CDR3: CASRPDRGGNEQYF
V: TRBV5-4; J: TRBJ2-7; size: .; D: .; DNA: TGTGCCAGCAGCTTGGATCCGTTCTACGAGCAGTACTTC; CDR3: CASSLDPFYEQYF
V: TRBV2; J: TRBJ2-4; size: .; D: TRBD2; DNA: TGTGCCAGCAGTGAAGTGGCTAGCGGGAGCCGAGCCAAAAACATTCAGTACTTC; CDR3: CASSEVASGSRAKNIQYF
V: TRBV6-5; J: TRBJ2-2; size: .; D: .; DNA: TGTGCCAGCAGCCCCGGGTCCCCGAACACCGGGGAGCTGTTTTTT; CDR3: CASSPGSPNTGELFF
V: TRBV6-5; J: TRBJ1-1; size: .; D: .; DNA: TGTGCCAGCCGCTCTGGGACATTGAACACTGAAGCTTTCTTT; CDR3: CASRSGTLNTEAFF
V: TRBV27; J: TRBJ2-2; size: .; D: TRBD2; DNA: TGTGCCAGCACCCTAGCGGGAGTGGGCGCCGGGGAGCTGTTTTTT; CDR3: CASTLAGVGAGELFF
V: TRBV24-1; J: TRBJ2-7; size: .; D: TRBD1; DNA: TGTGCCACCAGTGACACCCGACAGGGCGCGGTCTACGAGCAGTACTTC; CDR3: CATSDTRQGAVYEQYF
V: TRBV5-5; J: TRBJ1-1; size: .; D: TRBD1; DNA: TGTGCCAGCAGCCCAATACAGGGGGCCGTCACTGAAGCTTTCTTT; CDR3: CASSPIQGAVTEAFF
V: TRBV4-1; J: TRBJ2-3; size: once; D: .; DNA: TGCGCCAGCAGCCAAGACCCTAGCGCCACTAGCACAGATACGCAGTATTTT; CDR3: CASSQDPSATSTDTQYF
V: TRBV7-9; J: TRBJ2-1; size: .; D: TRBD1; DNA: TGTGCCAGCAGCTTAAAAACAGGGGGTGAGCAGTTCTTC; CDR3: CASSLKTGGEQFF
V: TRBV5-4; J: TRBJ2-7; size: .; D: TRBD1; DNA: TGTGCCAGCAGCCCCTGGGACAGGACCTACGAGCAGTACTTC; CDR3: CASSPWDRTYEQYF